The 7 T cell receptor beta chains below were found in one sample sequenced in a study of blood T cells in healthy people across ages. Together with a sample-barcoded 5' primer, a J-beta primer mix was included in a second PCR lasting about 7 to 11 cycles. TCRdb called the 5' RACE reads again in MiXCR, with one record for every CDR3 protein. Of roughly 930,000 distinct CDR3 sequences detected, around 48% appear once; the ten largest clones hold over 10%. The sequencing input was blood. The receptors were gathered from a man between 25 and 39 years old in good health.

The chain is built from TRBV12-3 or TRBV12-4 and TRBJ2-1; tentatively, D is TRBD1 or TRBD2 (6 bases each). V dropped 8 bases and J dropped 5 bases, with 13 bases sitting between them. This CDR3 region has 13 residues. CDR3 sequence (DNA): TGTGCCAGCCTTGGTCGGGGGCACAATGAGCAGTTCTTC. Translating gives CASLGRGHNEQFF.

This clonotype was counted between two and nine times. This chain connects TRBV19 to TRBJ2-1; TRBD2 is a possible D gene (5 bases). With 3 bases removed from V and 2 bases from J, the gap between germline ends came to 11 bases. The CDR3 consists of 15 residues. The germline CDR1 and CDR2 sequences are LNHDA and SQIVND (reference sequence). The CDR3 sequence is CASSMPLGTYNEQFF. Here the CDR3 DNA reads TGTGCCAGTAGTATGCCACTAGGGACCTACAATGAGCAGTTCTTC.

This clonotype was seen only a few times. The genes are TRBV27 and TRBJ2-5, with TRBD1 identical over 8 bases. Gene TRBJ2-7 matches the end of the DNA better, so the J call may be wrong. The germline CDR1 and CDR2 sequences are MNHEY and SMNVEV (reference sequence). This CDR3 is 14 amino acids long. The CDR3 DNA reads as TGTGCCAGCAGTTTAGGACAGGGATTGGGCGAGCAGTACTTC. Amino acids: CASSLGQGLGEQYF.

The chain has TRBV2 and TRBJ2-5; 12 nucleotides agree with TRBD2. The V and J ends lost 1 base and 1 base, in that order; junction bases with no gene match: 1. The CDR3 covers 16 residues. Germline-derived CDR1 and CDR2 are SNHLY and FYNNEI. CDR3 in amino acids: CASSEGGLAGQETQYF. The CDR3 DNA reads TGTGCCAGCAGTGAAGGGGGACTAGCGGGCCAAGAGACCCAGTACTTC. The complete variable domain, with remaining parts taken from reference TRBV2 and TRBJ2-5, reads EPEVTQTPSHQVTQMGQEVILRCVPISNHLYFYWYRQILGQKVEFLVSFYNNEISEKSEIFDDQFSVERPDGSNFTLKIRSTKLEDSAMYFCASSEGGLAGQETQYFGPGTRLLVL.

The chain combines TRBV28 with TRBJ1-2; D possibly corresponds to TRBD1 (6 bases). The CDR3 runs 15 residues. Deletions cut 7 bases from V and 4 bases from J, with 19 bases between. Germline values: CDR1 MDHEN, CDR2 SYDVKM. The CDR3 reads CASTPPTGQGYGYTF. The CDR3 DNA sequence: TGTGCCAGCACCCCCCCAACAGGGCAGGGCTATGGCTACACCTTC.

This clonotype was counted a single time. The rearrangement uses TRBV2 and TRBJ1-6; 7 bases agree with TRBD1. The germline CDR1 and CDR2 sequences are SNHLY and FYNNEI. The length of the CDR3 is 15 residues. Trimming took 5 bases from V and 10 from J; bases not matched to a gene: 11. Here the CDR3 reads CASSPSTGTESPLHF. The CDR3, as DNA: TGTGCCAGCAGTCCATCCACCGGGACAGAGTCACCCCTCCACTTT.

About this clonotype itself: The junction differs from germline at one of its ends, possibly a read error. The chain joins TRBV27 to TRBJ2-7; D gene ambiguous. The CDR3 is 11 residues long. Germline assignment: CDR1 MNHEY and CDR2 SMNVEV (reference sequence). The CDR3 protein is CASSQYNEQYF. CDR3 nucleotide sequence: TGCGCCAGCAGCCAATACAATGAGCAGTACTTC.